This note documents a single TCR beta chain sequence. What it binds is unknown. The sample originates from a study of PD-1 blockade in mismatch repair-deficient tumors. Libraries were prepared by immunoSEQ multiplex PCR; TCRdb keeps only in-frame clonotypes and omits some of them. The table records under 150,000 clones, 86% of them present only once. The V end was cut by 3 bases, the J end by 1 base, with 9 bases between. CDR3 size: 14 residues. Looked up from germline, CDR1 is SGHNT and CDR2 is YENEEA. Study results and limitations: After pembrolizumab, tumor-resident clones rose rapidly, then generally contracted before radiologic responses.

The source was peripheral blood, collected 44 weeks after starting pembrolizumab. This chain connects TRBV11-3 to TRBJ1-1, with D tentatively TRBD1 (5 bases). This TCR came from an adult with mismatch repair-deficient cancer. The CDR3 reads CASSFTRENTEAFF. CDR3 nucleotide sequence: TGTGCCAGCAGCTTTACCAGGGAGAACACTGAAGCTTTCTTT. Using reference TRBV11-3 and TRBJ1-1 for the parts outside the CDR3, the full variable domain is EAGVVQSPRYKIIEKKQPVAFWCNPISGHNTLYWYLQNLGQGPELLIRYENEEAVDDSQLPKDRFSAERLKGVDSTLKIQPAELGDSAVYLCASSFTRENTEAFFGQGTRLTVV.